This TCR beta chain is drawn from a study of response to subunit inactivated influenza vaccine. Germline CDR1 and CDR2: SGHRS and YFSETQ. Trimming left V 2 bases short and J 0 bases short, with 6 bases between. This CDR3 comprises 15 residues. TCRdb re-called the RT-PCR reads through MiXCR, storing one row per CDR3 protein. Of roughly 550,000 distinct CDR3 sequences listed, roughly 25% were seen once; the top ten hold about 2.8%. The sample also formed part of further work on T cells expressing NK-cell markers. That work states: Libraries used 5'RACE template switching adding universal primer site and UMIs. Dominance of the CD3+CD56-NKG2C+ fraction by these clonotypes also held in several donors.

This receptor was obtained from a man aged 50-59 years who received an inactivated influenza vaccine. The sequencing here drew on CD4+ T cells sorted from PBMCs, taken about 13 days after vaccination. The chain links TRBV5-1 to TRBJ2-6; D remains ambiguous. In nucleotides, the CDR3 is TGCGCCAGCAGCTTTACAGTCTCTGGGGCCAACGTCCTGACTTTC. Translating it yields CASSFTVSGANVLTF.